The T cell receptor (beta chain) described here comes from a study of blood T cell repertoires in COVID-19. Original processing methods: The authors estimated nucleated cell counts from reference gene primer amplification. Repertoires were generated with immunoSEQ multiplex PCR, while TCRdb's copy carries only in-frame clones and drops some. The DNA was the basis for D and trimming; V, J and clone size are from that table. This sample has approximately 30,000 clones, with roughly 89% found just once. Germline V CDR1 and CDR2: SGDLS, YYNGEE. Trimming stripped 3 bases from V and 1 base from J, with 23 bases between. The CDR3 extends over 18 amino acids.

This sequence was found in a human donor in a cohort sampled during active COVID-19. The chain employs TRBV9 and TRBJ2-7; D may be TRBD2 (5 bases). The specimen was peripheral blood. For the CDR3, the DNA is TGTGCCAGCAGCGGTAGTAAGGACTTTCCTCCCCCGTCCTACGAGCAGTACTTC. Amino acids: CASSGSKDFPPPSYEQYF.